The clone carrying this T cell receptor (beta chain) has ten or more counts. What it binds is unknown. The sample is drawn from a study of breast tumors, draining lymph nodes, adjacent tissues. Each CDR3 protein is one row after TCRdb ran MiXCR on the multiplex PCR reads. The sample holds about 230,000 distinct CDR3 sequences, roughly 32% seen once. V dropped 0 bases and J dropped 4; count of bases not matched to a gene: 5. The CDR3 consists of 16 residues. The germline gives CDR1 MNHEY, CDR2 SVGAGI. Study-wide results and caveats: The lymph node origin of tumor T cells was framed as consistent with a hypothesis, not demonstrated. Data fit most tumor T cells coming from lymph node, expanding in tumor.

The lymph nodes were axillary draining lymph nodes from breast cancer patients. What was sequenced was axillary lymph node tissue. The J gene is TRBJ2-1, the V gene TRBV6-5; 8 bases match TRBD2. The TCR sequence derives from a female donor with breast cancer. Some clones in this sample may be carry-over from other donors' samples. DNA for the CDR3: TGTGCCAGCAGTTACTCTAGCGGGATAAAGTACAATGAGCAGTTCTTC. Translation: CASSYSSGIKYNEQFF.